Given below is one T cell receptor beta chain in context. These data originate in a study of blood T cell repertoires in COVID-19. On the study more broadly: Spain, Italy and the United States supplied samples that represented acute and convalescent COVID-19.

As processed by the authors: For nucleated cells, counts were estimated from reference gene primer amplification. The repertoire was sequenced with immunoSEQ multiplex PCR; TCRdb's copy has only in-frame clones and lacks some. V and J calls and clone size are given by that table; D and trimming were obtained from the DNA. The sample lists 140,000 to 150,000 clones; about 90% were seen once. Germline loops: CDR1 SGHTA, CDR2 FQGTGA. This CDR3 comprises 15 residues. The V end was cut by 5 bases, the J end by 1 base, with 12 bases between. The sample taken for sequencing was peripheral blood. The sequence was obtained from a woman aged 45 to 65 with acute or convalescent COVID-19. The rearrangement links TRBV7-3 to TRBJ2-1; the D gene is possibly TRBD1 (5 bases). As DNA, the CDR3 is TGTGCCAGCAGCACCCAGGGTGGTTCCTACAATGAGCAGTTCTTC. Translating it yields CASSTQGGSYNEQFF.